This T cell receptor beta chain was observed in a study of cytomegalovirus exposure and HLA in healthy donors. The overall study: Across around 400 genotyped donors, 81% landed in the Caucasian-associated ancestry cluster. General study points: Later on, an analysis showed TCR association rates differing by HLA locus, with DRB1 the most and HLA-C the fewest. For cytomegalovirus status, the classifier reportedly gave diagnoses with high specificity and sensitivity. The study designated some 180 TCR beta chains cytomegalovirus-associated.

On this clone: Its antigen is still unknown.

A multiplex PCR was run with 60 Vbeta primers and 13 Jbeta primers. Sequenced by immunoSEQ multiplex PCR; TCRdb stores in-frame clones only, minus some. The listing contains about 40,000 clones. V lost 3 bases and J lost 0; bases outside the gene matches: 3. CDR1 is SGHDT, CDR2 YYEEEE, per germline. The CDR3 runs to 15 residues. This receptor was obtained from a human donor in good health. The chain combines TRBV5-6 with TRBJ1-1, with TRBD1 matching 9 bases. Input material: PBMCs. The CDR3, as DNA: TGTGCCAGCAGCTCCGGGACAGGGTTGAACACTGAAGCTTTCTTT. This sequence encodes CASSSGTGLNTEAFF. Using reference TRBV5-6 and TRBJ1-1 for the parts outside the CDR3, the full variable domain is DAGVTQSPTHLIKTRGQQVTLRCSPKSGHDTVSWYQQALGQGPQFIFQYYEEEERQRGNFPDRFSGHQFPNYSSELNVNALLLGDSALYLCASSSGTGLNTEAFFGQGTRLTVV.